One T cell receptor beta chain is described in this entry. The antigen is unknown. Measured with immunoSEQ multiplex PCR; TCRdb has only the in-frame clones, and not every one. The sample holds 140,000 to 150,000 clones, approximately 93% seen once. CDR3 length equals 14 residues. Germline V gene sequence: CDR1 DFQATT, CDR2 SNEGSKA (reference sequence). Trimming stripped 3 bases from V and 5 bases from J, with 16 bases between. This sample is part of a study of T cell responses to AZD1222 COVID-19 vaccine. Study-wide findings and caveats: Possibly, clonal diversity was underestimated; donors were largely white British and included more females. Only a handful of AZD1222 recipients tested seropositive at baseline.

The sequencing used peripheral blood, collected on day 0 of AZD1222 vaccination. The chain has TRBV20-1 and TRBJ2-5; D possibly corresponds to TRBD2 (5 bases). The TCR was taken from an adult in good health. In nucleotides, the CDR3 is TGCAGTGCTAGTCCTCCGGGAACGGCGGAGACCCAGTACTTC. The encoded protein is CSASPPGTAETQYF.